This paragraph reports one T cell receptor (beta chain). This entry belongs to a study of blood T cell repertoires in COVID-19. V was pared by 6 bases and J by 0 bases, with 6 bases between. This CDR3 spans 13 amino acids. Germline CDR1 reads SNHLY; CDR2 reads FYNNEI. TCRdb's copy holds only in-frame clones and misses some; the assay was immunoSEQ multiplex PCR. The sample carries 150,000 to 200,000 clones, approximately 90% recorded once. The chain employs TRBV2 and TRBJ1-3; D remains ambiguous. Sequencing was carried out using PBMCs or T cells enriched from blood (not recorded which). This TCR came from a woman aged 50 to 60 who had recovered from COVID-19. CDR3 sequence: CASRPNSGNTIYF. The CDR3 nucleotides read TGTGCCAGCAGACCTAACTCTGGAAACACCATATATTTT.